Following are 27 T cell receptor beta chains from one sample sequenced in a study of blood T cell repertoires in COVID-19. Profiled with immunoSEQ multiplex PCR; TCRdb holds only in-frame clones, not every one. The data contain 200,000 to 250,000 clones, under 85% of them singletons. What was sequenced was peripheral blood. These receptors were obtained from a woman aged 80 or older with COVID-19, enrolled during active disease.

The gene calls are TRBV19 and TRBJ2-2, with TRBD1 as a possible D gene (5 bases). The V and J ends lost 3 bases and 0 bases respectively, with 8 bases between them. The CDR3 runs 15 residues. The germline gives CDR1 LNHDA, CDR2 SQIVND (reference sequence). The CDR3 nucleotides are TGTGCCAGTAGTATCGGCAGGGCGAACACCGGGGAGCTGTTTTTT. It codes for CASSIGRANTGELFF.

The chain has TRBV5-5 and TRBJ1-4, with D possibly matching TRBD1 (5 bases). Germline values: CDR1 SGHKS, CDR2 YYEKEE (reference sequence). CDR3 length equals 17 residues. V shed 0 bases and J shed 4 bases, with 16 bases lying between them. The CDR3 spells CASSLAEGARDNEKLFF. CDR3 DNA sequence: TGTGCCAGCAGCTTGGCTGAAGGGGCCAGGGATAATGAAAAACTGTTTTTT.

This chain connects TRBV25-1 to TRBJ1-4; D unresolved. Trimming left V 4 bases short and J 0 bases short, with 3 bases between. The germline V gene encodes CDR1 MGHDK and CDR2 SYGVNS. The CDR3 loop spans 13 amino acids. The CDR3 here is CASSAATNEKLFF. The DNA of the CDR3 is TGTGCCAGCAGTGCCGCAACTAATGAAAAACTGTTTTTT.

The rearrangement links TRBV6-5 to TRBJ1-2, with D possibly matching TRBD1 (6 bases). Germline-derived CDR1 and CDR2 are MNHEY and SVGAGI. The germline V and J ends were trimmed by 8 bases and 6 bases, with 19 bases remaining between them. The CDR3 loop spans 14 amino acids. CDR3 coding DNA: TGTGCCAGCGGTCAGGGGAAAATAACGGATGGCTACACCTTC. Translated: CASGQGKITDGYTF.

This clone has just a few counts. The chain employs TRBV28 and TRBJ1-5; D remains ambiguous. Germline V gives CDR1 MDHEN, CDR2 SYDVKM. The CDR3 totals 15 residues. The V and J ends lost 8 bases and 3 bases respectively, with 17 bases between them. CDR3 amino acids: CASQYPSGNNQPQHF. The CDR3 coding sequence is TGTGCCAGCCAATACCCCTCGGGGAACAATCAGCCCCAGCATTTT.

CDR3 amino acids: CASSLSGANNQPQHF. The CDR3 nucleotides read TGCGCCAGCAGCTTATCTGGGGCCAACAATCAGCCCCAGCATTTT. This chain joins TRBV5-1 and TRBJ1-5, with D possibly TRBD1 on 5 matching bases. The ends were cut back, 2 bases at V and 3 bases at J, with 12 bases in the middle. The CDR3 extends over 15 amino acids. Germline V gene lookup returns CDR1 SGHRS and CDR2 YFSETQ.

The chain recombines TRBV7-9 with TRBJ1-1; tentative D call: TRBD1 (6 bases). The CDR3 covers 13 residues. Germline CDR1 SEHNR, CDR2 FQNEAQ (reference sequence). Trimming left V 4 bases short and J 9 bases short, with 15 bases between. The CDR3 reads CASSSYDTGKAFF. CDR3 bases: TGTGCCAGCAGCTCCTATGACACAGGGAAAGCTTTCTTT.

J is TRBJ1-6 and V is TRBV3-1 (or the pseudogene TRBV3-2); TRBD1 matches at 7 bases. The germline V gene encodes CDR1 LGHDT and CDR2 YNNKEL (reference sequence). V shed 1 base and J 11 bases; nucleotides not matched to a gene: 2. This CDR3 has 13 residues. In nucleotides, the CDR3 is TGTGCCAGCAGCCAAGTGACAGGGACACCCCTCCACTTT. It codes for CASSQVTGTPLHF.

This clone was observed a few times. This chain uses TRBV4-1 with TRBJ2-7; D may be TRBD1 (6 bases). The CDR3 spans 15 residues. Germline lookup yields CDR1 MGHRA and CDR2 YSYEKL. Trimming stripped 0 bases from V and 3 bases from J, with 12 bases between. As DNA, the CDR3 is TGCGCCAGCAGCCAAGAGTGGTCAGGGGTCTACGAGCAGTACTTC. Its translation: CASSQEWSGVYEQYF.

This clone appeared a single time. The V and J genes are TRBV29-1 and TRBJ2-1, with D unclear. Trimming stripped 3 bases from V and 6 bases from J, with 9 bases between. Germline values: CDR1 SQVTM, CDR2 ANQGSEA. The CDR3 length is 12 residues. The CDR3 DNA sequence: TGCAGCGTTGACGTAGTAACCAATGAGCAGTTCTTC. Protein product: CSVDVVTNEQFF.

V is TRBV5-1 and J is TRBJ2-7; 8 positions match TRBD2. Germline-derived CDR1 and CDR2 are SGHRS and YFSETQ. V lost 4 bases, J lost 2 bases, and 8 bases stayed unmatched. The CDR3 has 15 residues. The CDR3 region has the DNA TGCGCCAGCAGCCAATCAGCGGGAGACCCCTACGAGCAGTACTTC. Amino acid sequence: CASSQSAGDPYEQYF.

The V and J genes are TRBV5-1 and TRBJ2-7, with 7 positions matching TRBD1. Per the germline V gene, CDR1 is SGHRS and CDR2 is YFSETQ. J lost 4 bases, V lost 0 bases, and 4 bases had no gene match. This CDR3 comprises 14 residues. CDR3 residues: CASSLGQGVYEQYF. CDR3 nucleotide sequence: TGCGCCAGCAGCTTGGGACAGGGAGTTTACGAGCAGTACTTC.

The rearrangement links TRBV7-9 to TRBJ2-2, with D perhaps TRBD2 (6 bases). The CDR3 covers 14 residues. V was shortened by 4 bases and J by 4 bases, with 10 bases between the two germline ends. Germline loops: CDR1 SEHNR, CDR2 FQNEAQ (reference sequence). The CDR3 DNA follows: TGTGCCAGCAGCTGGGGACTGTCCACCGGGGAGCTGTTTTTT. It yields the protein CASSWGLSTGELFF.

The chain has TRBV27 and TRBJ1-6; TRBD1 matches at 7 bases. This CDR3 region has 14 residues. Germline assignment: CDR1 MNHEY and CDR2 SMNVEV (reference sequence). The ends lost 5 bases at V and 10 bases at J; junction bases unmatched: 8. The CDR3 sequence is CASSPRQGWSPLHF. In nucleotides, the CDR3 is TGTGCCAGCAGTCCGCGACAGGGCTGGTCACCCCTCCACTTT.

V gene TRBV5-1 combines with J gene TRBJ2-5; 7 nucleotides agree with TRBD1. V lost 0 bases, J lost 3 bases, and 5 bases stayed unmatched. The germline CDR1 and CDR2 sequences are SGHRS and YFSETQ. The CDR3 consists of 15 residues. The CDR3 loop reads CASSLGTQGKETQYF. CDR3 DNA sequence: TGCGCCAGCAGCTTGGGGACACAGGGGAAAGAGACCCAGTACTTC. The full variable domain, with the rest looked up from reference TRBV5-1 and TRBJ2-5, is KAGVTQTPRYLIKTRGQQVTLSCSPISGHRSVSWYQQTPGQGLQFLFEYFSETQRNKGNFPGRFSGRQFSNSRSEMNVSTLELGDSALYLCASSLGTQGKETQYFGPGTRLLVL.

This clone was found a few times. The CDR3 is CASSLKGDTEAFF. The CDR3 coding sequence is TGTGCCAGCTCCCTCAAGGGGGACACTGAAGCTTTCTTT. This sequence joins TRBV18 and TRBJ1-1, with a tentative D call TRBD1 (6 bases). V was shortened by 6 bases and J by 3 bases, with 11 bases between the two germline ends. CDR3 length: 13 residues. The germline V gene encodes CDR1 KGHSH and CDR2 LQKENI.

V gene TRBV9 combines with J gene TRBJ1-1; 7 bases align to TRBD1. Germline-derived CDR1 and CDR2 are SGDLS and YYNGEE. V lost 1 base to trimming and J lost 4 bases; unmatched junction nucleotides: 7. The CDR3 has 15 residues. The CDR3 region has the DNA TGTGCCAGCAGCGTAATAGGGGGCGCCGGCACTGAAGCTTTCTTT. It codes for CASSVIGGAGTEAFF.

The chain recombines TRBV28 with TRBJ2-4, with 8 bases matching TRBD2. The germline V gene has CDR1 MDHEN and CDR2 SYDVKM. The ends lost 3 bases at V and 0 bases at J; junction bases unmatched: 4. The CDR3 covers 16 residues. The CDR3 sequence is CASSFRREVAKNIQYF. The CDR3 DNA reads TGTGCCAGCAGTTTCAGGCGGGAGGTAGCCAAAAACATTCAGTACTTC.

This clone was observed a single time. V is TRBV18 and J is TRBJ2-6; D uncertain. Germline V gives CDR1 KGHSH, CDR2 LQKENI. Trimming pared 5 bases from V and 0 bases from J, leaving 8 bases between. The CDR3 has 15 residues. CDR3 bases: TGTGCCAGCTCAGCGGCGCGCTCTGGGGCCAACGTCCTGACTTTC. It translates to CASSAARSGANVLTF.

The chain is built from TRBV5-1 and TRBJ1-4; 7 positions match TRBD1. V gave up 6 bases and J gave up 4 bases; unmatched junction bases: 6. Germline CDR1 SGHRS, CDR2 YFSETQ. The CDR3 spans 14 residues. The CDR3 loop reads CASTQGGNNEKLFF. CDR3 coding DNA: TGCGCCAGCACCCAGGGGGGAAATAATGAAAAACTGTTTTTT.

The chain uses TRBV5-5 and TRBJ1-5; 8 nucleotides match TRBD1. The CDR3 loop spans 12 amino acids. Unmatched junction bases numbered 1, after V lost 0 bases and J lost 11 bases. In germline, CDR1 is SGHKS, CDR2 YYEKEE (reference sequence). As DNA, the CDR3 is TGTGCCAGCAGCTTGGACAGGGGGACCCAGCATTTT. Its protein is CASSLDRGTQHF. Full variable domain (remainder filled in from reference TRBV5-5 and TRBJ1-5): DAGVTQSPTHLIKTRGQQVTLRCSPISGHKSVSWYQQVLGQGPQFIFQYYEKEERGRGNFPDRFSARQFPNYSSELNVNALLLGDSALYLCASSLDRGTQHFGDGTRLSIL.

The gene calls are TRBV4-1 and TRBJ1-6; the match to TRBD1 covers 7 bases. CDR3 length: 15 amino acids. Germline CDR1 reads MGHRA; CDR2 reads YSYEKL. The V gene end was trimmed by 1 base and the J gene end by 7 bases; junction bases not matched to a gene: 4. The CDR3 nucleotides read TGCGCCAGCAGCCAAGCGTCAGGGGGGAATTCACCCCTCCACTTT. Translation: CASSQASGGNSPLHF.

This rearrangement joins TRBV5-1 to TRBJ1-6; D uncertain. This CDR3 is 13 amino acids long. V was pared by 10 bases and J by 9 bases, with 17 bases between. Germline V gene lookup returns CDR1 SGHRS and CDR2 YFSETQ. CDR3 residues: CAVLRLGGSPLHF. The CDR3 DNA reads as TGCGCCGTATTGAGGCTGGGAGGTTCACCCCTCCACTTT. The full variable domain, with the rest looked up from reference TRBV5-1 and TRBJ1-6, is KAGVTQTPRYLIKTRGQQVTLSCSPISGHRSVSWYQQTPGQGLQFLFEYFSETQRNKGNFPGRFSGRQFSNSRSEMNVSTLELGDSALYLCAVLRLGGSPLHFGNGTRLTVT.

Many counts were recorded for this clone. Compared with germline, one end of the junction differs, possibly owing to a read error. The DNA for the CDR3 is TGTGCTAGCAGCCCAACAGGGGTAGCAAATGAAAAACTGTTTTTT. Translating gives CASSPTGVANEKLFF. V gene TRBV7-7 combines with J gene TRBJ1-4; the match to TRBD1 covers 7 bases. CDR1 and CDR2 from the germline V gene are SSHAT and FNYEAQ (reference sequence). This CDR3 comprises 15 residues.

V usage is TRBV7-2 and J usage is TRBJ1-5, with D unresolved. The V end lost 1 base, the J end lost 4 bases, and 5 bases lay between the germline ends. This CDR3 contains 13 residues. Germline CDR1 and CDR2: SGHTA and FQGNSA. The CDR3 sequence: CASSLGPNQPQHF. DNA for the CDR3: TGTGCCAGCAGCTTAGGGCCGAATCAGCCCCAGCATTTT. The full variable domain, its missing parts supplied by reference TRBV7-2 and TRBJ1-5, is GAGVSQSPSNKVTEKGKDVELRCDPISGHTALYWYRQSLGQGLEFLIYFQGNSAPDKSGLPSDRFSAERTGGSVSTLTIQRTQQEDSAVYLCASSLGPNQPQHFGDGTRLSIL.

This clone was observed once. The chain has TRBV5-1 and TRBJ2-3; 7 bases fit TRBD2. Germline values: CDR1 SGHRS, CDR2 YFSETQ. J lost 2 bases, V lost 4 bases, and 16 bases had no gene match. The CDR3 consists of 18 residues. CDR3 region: CASSTLPLRAGDTDTQYF. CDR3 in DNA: TGCGCCAGCAGCACACTCCCATTAAGGGCGGGGGACACAGATACGCAGTATTTT.

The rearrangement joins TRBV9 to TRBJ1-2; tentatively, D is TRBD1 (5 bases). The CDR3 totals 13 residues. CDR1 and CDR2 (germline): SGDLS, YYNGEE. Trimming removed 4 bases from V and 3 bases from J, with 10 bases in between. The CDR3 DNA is TGTGCCAGCAGCATGCAGGGATACTATGGCTACACCTTC. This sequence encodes CASSMQGYYGYTF.